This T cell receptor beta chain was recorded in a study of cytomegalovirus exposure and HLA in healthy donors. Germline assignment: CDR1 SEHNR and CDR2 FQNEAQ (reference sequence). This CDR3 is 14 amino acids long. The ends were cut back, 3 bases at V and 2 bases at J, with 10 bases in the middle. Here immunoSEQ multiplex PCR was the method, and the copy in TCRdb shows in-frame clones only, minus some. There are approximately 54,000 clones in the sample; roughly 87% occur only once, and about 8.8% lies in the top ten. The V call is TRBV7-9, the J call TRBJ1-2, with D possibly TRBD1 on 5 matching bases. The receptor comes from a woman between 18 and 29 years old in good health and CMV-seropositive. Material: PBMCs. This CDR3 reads CASSLGGLNYGYTF. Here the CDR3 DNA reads TGTGCCAGCAGCTTGGGGGGATTGAACTATGGCTACACCTTC.